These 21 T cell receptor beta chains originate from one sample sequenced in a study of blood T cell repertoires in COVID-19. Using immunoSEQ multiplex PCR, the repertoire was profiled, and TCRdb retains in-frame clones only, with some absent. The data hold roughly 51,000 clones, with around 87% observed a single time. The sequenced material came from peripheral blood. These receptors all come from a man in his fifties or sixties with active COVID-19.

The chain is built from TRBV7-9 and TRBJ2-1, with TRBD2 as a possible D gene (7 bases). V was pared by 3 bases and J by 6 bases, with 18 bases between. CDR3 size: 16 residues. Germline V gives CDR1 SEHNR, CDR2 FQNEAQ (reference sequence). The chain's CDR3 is CASSFWGGRGGNEQFF. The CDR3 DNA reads TGTGCCAGCAGCTTCTGGGGCGGGAGAGGGGGCAATGAGCAGTTCTTC.

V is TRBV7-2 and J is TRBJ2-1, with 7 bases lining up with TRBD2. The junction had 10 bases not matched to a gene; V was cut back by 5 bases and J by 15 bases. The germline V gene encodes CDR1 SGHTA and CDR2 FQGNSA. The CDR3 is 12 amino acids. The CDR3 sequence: CASSPGGGGPFF. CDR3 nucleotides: TGTGCCAGCAGCCCCGGCGGGGGTGGGCCGTTCTTC.

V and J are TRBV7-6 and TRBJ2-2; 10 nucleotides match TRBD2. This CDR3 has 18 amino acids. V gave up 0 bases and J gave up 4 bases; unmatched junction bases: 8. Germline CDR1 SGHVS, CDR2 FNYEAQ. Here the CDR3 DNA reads TGTGCCAGCAGCTTAGCGCAGGGATCTAGCGGGAGCACCGGGGAGCTGTTTTTT. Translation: CASSLAQGSSGSTGELFF.

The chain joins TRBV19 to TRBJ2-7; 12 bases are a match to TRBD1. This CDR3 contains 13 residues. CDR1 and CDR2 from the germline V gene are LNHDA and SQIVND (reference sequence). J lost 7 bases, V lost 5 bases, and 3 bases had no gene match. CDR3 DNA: TGTGCCAGTAGTGGGACAGGGGGCGGTGAGCAGTACTTC. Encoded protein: CASSGTGGGEQYF.

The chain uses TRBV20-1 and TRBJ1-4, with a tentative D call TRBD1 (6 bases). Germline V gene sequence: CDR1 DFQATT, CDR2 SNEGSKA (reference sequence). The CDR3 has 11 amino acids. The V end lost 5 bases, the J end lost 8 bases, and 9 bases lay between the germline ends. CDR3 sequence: CSAWTDEKLFF. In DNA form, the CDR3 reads TGCAGTGCTTGGACAGACGAAAAACTGTTTTTT.

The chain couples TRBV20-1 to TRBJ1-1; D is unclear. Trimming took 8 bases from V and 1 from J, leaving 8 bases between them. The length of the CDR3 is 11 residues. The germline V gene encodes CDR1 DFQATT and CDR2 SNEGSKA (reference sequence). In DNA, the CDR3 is TGCAGTCCACAAAAGAACACTGAAGCTTTCTTT. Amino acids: CSPQKNTEAFF.

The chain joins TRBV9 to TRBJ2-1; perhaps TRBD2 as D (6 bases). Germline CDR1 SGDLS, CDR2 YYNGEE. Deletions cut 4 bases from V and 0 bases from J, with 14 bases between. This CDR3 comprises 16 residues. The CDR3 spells CASSKGLLSSYNEQFF. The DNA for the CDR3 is TGTGCCAGCAGCAAGGGACTCCTGAGCTCCTACAATGAGCAGTTCTTC.

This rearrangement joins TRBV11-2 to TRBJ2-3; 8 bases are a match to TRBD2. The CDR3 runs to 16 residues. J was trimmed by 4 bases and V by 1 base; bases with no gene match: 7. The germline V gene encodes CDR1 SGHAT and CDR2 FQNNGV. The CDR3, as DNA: TGTGCCAGCAGCTTAGGCGCGGGGGGTATATCAGATACGCAGTATTTT. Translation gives CASSLGAGGISDTQYF.

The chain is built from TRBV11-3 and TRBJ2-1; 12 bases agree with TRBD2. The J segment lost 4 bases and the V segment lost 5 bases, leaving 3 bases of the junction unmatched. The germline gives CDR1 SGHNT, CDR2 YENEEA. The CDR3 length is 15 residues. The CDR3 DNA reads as TGTGCCAGCAGCATCGGACTAGCGGGGTACAATGAGCAGTTCTTC. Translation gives CASSIGLAGYNEQFF.

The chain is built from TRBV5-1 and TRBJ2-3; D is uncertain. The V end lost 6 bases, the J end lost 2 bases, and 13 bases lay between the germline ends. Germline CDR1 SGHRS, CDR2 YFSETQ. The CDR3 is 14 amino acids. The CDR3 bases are TGCGCCAGCAAGTGGAGCAGCTTCACAGATACGCAGTATTTT. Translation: CASKWSSFTDTQYF.

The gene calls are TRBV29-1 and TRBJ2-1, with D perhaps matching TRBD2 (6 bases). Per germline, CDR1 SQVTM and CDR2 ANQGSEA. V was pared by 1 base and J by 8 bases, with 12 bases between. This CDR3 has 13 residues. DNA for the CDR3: TGCAGCGTTGAAGGGAGGAGGGAACATGAGCAGTTCTTC. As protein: CSVEGRREHEQFF.

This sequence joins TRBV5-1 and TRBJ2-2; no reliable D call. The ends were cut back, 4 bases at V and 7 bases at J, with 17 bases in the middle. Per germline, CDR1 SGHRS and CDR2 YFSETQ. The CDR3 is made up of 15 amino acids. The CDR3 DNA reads TGCGCCAGCAGCCCTGAGATCCGTTCGGGCGGGGAGCTGTTTTTT. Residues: CASSPEIRSGGELFF.

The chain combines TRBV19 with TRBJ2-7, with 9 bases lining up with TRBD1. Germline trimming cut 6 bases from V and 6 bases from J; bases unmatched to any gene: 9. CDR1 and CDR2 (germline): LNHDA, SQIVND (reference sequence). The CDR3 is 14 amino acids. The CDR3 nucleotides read TGTGCCAGTAGCGCCGGGACAGGGTACGGCGAGCAGTACTTC. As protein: CASSAGTGYGEQYF. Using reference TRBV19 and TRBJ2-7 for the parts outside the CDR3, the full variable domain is DGGITQSPKYLFRKEGQNVTLSCEQNLNHDAMYWYRQDPGQGLRLIYYSQIVNDFQKGDIAEGYSVSREKKESFPLTVTSAQKNPTAFYLCASSAGTGYGEQYFGPGTRLTVT.

The chain's CDR3 is CASSLGSRGATYGYTF. The CDR3 DNA is TGCGCCAGCAGCTTAGGGTCCAGGGGGGCTACCTATGGCTACACCTTC. The chain combines TRBV5-1 with TRBJ1-2; TRBD1 matches at 7 bases. The length of the CDR3 is 16 residues. Germline V gene data show CDR1 as SGHRS and CDR2 as YFSETQ. J lost 4 bases, V lost 2 bases, and 11 bases had no gene match.

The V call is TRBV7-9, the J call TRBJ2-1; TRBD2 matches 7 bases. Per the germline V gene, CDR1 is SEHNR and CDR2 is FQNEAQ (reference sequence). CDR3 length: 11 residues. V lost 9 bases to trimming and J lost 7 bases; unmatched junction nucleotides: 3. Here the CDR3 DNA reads TGTGCCAGAGGGGAGGGGAATGAGCAGTTCTTC. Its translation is CARGEGNEQFF.

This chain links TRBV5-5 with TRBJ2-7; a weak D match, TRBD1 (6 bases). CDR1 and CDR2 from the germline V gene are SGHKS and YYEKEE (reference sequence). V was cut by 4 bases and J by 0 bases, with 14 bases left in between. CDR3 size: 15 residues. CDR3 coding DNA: TGTGCCAGCAGCCGGAGCGACAGGACCTCCTACGAGCAGTACTTC. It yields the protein CASSRSDRTSYEQYF.

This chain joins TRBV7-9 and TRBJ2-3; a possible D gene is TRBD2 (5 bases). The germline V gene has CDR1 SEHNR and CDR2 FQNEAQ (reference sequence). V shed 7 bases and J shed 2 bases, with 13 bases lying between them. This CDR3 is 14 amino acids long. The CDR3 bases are TGTGCCAGCACCCTCGGAGGTTCCACAGATACGCAGTATTTT. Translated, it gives CASTLGGSTDTQYF. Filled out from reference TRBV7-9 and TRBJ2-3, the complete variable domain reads DTGVSQNPRHKITKRGQNVTFRCDPISEHNRLYWYRQTLGQGPEFLTYFQNEAQLEKSRLLSDRFSAERPKGSFSTLEIQRTEQGDSAMYLCASTLGGSTDTQYFGPGTRLTVL.

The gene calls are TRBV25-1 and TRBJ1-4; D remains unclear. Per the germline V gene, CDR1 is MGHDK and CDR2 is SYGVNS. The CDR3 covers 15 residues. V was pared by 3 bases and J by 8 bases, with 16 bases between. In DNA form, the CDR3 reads TGTGCCAGCAGTGAGTATACCAAAGCGGCGGAAAAACTGTTTTTT. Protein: CASSEYTKAAEKLFF.

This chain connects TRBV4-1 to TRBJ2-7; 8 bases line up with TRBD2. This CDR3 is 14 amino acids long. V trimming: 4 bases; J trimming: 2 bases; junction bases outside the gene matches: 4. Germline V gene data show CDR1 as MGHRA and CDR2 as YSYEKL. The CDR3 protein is CASSLGTSPYEQYF. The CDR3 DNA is TGCGCCAGCAGCCTCGGGACTAGTCCCTACGAGCAGTACTTC.

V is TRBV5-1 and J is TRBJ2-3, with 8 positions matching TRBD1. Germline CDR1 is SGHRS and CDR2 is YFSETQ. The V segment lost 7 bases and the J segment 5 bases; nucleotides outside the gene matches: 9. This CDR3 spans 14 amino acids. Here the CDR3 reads CASSPGQVKDTQYF. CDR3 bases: TGCGCCAGCTCGCCGGGACAGGTTAAAGATACGCAGTATTTT.

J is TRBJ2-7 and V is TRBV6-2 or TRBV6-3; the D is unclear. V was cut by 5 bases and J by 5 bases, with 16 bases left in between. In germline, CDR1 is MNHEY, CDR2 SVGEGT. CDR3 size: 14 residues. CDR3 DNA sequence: TGTGCCAGCAGTCAAGTACTTCTGCTGGACGAGCAGTACTTC. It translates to CASSQVLLLDEQYF.